This T cell receptor (beta chain) is from a study of identical twins. Points from the study as a whole: Insertion counts were lower in abundant cord blood beta clonotypes, a trend that memory repertoires did not show. The degree of excess twin sharing was weaker in beta out-of-frame sequences.

Points on this clonotype: No antigen is known for it. A junction boundary mismatches the germline segment, possibly from a read error.

cDNA molecules carried unique molecular identifiers, and template switching added a universal primer site. TCRdb fed the 5' RACE reads into MiXCR, producing one record per CDR3 protein. The sample includes 500,000 to 600,000 distinct CDR3 sequences, less than 25% of them seen just once. CDR1 and CDR2 (germline): GTSNPN, SVGIG (reference sequence). The CDR3 runs to 13 residues. The same data also went into a second study, on T cells expressing NK-cell markers. As that report states: NKG2C+ dominant clonotype frequencies in six donors were about 1.0-8% of CD8+ T cells.

The chain recombines TRBV30 with TRBJ2-1; no firm D call. Sample: CD4+ T cells sorted from blood. This clonotype originated in a woman between 18 and 30 years old in good health. The DNA for the CDR3 is TGCACACGTCGAGCAGTAGCCTACAATGAGCAGTTCTTC. Translation: CTRRAVAYNEQFF.